The 11 T cell receptor beta chains in this list originate from one sample, sequenced in a study of regulatory T cells in long-lasting Graves disease. As to time point: newly diagnosed GD, antithyroid drugs for less than 3 months. RNA from PBMCs was the source of the TCR library. Both iRepertoire HTBI primers and Arm-PCR of CDR3 regions were used to build the TCR beta libraries. TCRdb called the multiplex PCR reads again in MiXCR, with one record for every CDR3 protein. This table holds about 440,000 distinct CDR3 sequences, approximately 16% found once. Separately, the same data were catalogued under a study of T cells in Graves' hyperthyroidism and ophthalmopathy.

The sample was peripheral blood mononuclear cells (PBMCs), taken at new diagnosis, from a patient treated with antithyroid drugs. These receptors were taken from a woman younger than 35 with Graves disease.

This clonotype turned up a few times. The chain is built from TRBV28 and TRBJ2-7; possibly TRBD1 or TRBD2 for D (6 bases each). The germline V gene encodes CDR1 MDHEN and CDR2 SYDVKM. V lost 6 bases to trimming and J lost 1 base, with 19 bases between them. This CDR3 has 16 residues. The CDR3, as DNA: TGTGCCAGCAGAAGGGGGGACATCTCGGAGTCCTACGAGCAGTACTTC. It specifies CASRRGDISESYEQYF.

This clonotype was seen a handful of times. For the CDR3, the DNA is TGCAGTGCTTACGGGAGATGGGACACCGGGGAGCTGTTTTTT. It yields the protein CSAYGRWDTGELFF. The genes are TRBV20-1 and TRBJ2-2; possibly TRBD2 for D (6 bases). V was trimmed by 5 bases and J by 3 bases, leaving 13 bases between them. This CDR3 contains 14 residues. Germline CDR1 DFQATT, CDR2 SNEGSKA (reference sequence).

This clonotype was detected ten times or more. The chain carries TRBV12-3 or TRBV12-4 and TRBJ2-1, with D uncertain. Trimming left V 7 bases short and J 7 bases short, with 11 bases between. The CDR3 runs 12 residues. The CDR3 region has the DNA TGTGCCAGCACCCTGGGCTCTAATGAGCAGTTCTTC. Amino acids: CASTLGSNEQFF.

The DNA of the CDR3 is TGTGCCAGCTCACCTTTAGGACTAGCGGGAGGGGTGTACTTC. As protein: CASSPLGLAGGVYF. This chain links TRBV18 with TRBJ2-7; 15 nucleotides line up with TRBD2. CDR3 size: 14 residues. V shed 3 bases, J shed 12 bases, and the junction held 6 bases outside the gene matches. Per germline, CDR1 KGHSH and CDR2 LQKENI.

This clonotype was detected ten times or more. The chain couples TRBV14 to TRBJ2-7; the D is unclear. Germline V gives CDR1 SGHDN, CDR2 FVKESK. The CDR3 covers 17 residues. V was shortened by 1 base and J by 2 bases, with 18 bases between the two germline ends. CDR3 residues: CASSQGRNLGSPYEQYF. Written as DNA, the CDR3 is TGTGCCAGCAGCCAAGGACGTAACTTGGGATCTCCCTACGAGCAGTACTTC.

This clonotype was seen a handful of times. The genes are TRBV27 and TRBJ2-1; 8 bases are shared with TRBD1. Germline CDR1 reads MNHEY; CDR2 reads SMNVEV (reference sequence). The V and J ends lost 4 bases and 4 bases, in that order; junction bases with no gene match: 3. CDR3 length: 14 residues. The CDR3, as DNA: TGTGCCAGCAGTTCGGGACAGGATTACAATGAGCAGTTCTTC. Encoded protein: CASSSGQDYNEQFF.

This clonotype was seen only a few times. The chain carries TRBV6-1 and TRBJ2-3; D gene ambiguous. The ends were cut back, 8 bases at V and 1 base at J, with 10 bases in the middle. The CDR3 is 13 residues long. CDR1 and CDR2 from the germline V gene are MNHNS and SASEGT. Here the CDR3 reads CASEESGTDTQYF. The CDR3 DNA sequence: TGTGCCAGCGAGGAAAGTGGCACAGATACGCAGTATTTT.

The chain uses TRBV7-2 and TRBJ2-1; D assignment may be TRBD1 or TRBD2 (5 bases each). Trimming removed 3 bases from V and 2 bases from J, with 11 bases in between. Germline V gives CDR1 SGHTA, CDR2 FQGNSA. The CDR3 covers 15 residues. CDR3 DNA: TGTGCCAGCAGCTTTGACGGGGACCCCTACAATGAGCAGTTCTTC. Protein: CASSFDGDPYNEQFF.

This sequence joins TRBV11-2 and TRBJ2-7, with 10 bases lining up with TRBD2. Unmatched junction bases numbered 7, after V lost 5 bases and J lost 6 bases. This CDR3 is built from 14 residues. CDR1 is SGHAT, CDR2 FQNNGV, per germline. The CDR3 loop is CASSKAGGPGEQYF. CDR3 DNA sequence: TGTGCCAGCAGCAAAGCGGGAGGGCCCGGCGAGCAGTACTTC.

This clonotype was recorded at least ten times. V is TRBV11-2 and J is TRBJ2-3; D is uncertain. This CDR3 comprises 13 residues. Germline V CDR1 and CDR2: SGHAT, FQNNGV. V lost 0 bases and J lost 6, with 7 bases in between. The CDR3 coding sequence is TGTGCCAGCAGCTTAGATCTTTCGGATACGCAGTATTTT. This encodes CASSLDLSDTQYF.

This clonotype was seen at least ten times. The chain employs TRBV3-1 and TRBJ2-7; D is unresolved. Trimming shortened V by 4 bases and J by 0 bases, and 7 bases separated the two germline ends. CDR1 and CDR2 (germline): LGHDT, YNNKEL (reference sequence). The CDR3 consists of 13 residues. CDR3 amino acids: CASSRSPSYEQYF. CDR3 DNA: TGTGCCAGCAGCCGGTCTCCCTCCTACGAGCAGTACTTC.